This TCR beta chain was identified during a study of control samples from healthy donors and cancer patients. A word on this clone: The junction does not match germline at one end; this may be a read error.

Per the germline V gene, CDR1 is SEHNR and CDR2 is FQNEAQ (reference sequence). This CDR3 is built from 17 residues. Sequencing used immunoSEQ multiplex PCR; TCRdb keeps in-frame clones, though not all of them. Among approximately 100,000 clones listed, approximately 90% were seen once. This sequence originates from a man aged 25-45 years in good health. Sequences were obtained from blood. The chain combines TRBV7-9 with TRBJ1-3; D remains ambiguous. The CDR3 bases are TGTGCCAGCAGCATTGGCGGACCGCTCATCTCTGGAAACTCCATATATTTT. It codes for CASSIGGPLISGNSIYF. Drawing the rest from reference TRBV7-9 and TRBJ1-3, the complete variable domain is DTGVSQNPRHKITKRGQNVTFRCDPISEHNRLYWYRQTLGQGPEFLTYFQNEAQLEKSRLLSDRFSAERPKGSFSTLEIQRTEQGDSAMYLCASSIGGPLISGNSIYFGEGSWLTVV.